This TCR beta chain is drawn from a study of cytomegalovirus exposure and HLA in healthy donors. As for the study in general: Among the approximately 400 donors who were genotyped, roughly 85% fell in the genetic ancestry cluster that is associated with self-reported Caucasian donors. Overall study results and limits: It was reported that the classifier diagnosed cytomegalovirus status with high specificity and sensitivity in both the original and validation cohorts.

CDR1 is MDHEN, CDR2 SYDVKM, per germline. V was cut by 3 bases and J by 3 bases, with 18 bases left in between. The CDR3 has 17 amino acids. A multiplex PCR was run with 60 Vbeta primers and 13 Jbeta primers. In the source study's methods: Approximately 79 million unique TCR beta chains, approximately 11 million of them shared, were counted by a later analysis. Method: immunoSEQ multiplex PCR; TCRdb's copy keeps in-frame clones and lacks some. V and J calls and clone size are those listed in that table; D and trimming were worked out from the DNA. The specimen's table records 150,000 or so clones. In regard to this clone: No antigen is known for it.

The chain is built from TRBV28 and TRBJ1-5; possibly TRBD1 for D (5 bases). The TCR was taken from a man between 18 and 29 years old in good health and CMV-seronegative. Sequencing used PBMCs. CDR3 sequence reads: CASSFARTKKPNQPQHF. The CDR3 nucleotides are TGTGCCAGCAGTTTTGCCAGGACAAAGAAGCCCAATCAGCCCCAGCATTTT.